This T cell receptor (beta chain) was captured in a study of blood T cell repertoires in COVID-19. The overall study: Whether acute or convalescent, the COVID-19 samples came from the United States, Italy and Spain.

The CDR3 covers 16 residues. Germline values: CDR1 SGHRS, CDR2 YFSETQ. V dropped 1 base and J dropped 4; count of bases not matched to a gene: 4. Sequencing was performed with immunoSEQ multiplex PCR; in TCRdb, only in-frame clones are kept and a portion is missing. The data contain 150,000 to 200,000 clones, approximately 86% of them seen just once; the ten biggest clones take up around 1.6%. The source of this sequence is a woman between 45 and 60 years old with acute or convalescent COVID-19. V is TRBV5-1 and J is TRBJ2-5; TRBD2 agrees at 13 bases. What was sequenced was peripheral blood. CDR3 region: CASSLSGLAGVETQYF. In DNA, the CDR3 is TGCGCCAGCAGCTTGTCAGGACTAGCGGGGGTAGAGACCCAGTACTTC.